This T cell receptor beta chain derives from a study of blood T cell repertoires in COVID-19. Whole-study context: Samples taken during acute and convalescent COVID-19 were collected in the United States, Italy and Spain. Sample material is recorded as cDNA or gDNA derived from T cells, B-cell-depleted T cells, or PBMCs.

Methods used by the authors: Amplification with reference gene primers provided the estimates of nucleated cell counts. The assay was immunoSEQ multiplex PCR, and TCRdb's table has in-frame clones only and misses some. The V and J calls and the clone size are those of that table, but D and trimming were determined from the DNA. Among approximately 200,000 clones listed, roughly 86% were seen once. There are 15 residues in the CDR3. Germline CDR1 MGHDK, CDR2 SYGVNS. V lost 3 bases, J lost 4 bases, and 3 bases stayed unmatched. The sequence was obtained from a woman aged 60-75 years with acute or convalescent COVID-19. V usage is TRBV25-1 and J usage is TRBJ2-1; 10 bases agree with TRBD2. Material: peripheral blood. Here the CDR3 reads CASSDSLAGYNEQFF. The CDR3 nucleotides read TGTGCCAGCAGTGACTCACTAGCGGGGTACAATGAGCAGTTCTTC.